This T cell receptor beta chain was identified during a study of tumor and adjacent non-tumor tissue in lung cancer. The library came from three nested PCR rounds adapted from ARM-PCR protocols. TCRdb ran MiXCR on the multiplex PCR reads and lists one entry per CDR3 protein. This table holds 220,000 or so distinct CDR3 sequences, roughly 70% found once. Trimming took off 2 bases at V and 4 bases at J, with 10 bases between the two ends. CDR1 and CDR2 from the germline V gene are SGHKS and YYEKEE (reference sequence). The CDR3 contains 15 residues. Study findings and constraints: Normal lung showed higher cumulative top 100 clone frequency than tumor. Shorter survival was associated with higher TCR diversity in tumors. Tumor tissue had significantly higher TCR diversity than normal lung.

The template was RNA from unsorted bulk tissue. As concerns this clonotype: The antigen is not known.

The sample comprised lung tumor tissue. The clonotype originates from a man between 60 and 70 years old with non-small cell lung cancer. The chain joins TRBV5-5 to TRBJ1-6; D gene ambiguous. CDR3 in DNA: TGTGCCAGCAGCTTTGACTTGGCGTATAATTCACCCCTCCACTTT. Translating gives CASSFDLAYNSPLHF.